This TCR beta chain was found in a study of T cells in Graves' hyperthyroidism and ophthalmopathy. Regarding the study as a whole: Stable hyperthyroidism was told apart from ophthalmopathy by a model built on 13 V-J features.

This clonotype was seen a handful of times. Its antigen remains unknown. TCR beta CDR3 sequences were amplified from RNA transcripts. HTBI primers were used for first-round RT-PCR of the TCR CDR3. One entry per CDR3 protein results from TCRdb running MiXCR on the multiplex PCR reads. The table records 500,000 to 600,000 distinct CDR3 sequences, approximately 15% of them present only once. Diagnosis relied on clinical symptoms, serum thyroxine and TRAb, thyroid ultrasound and orbital computed tomography. The V gene lost 10 bases and the J gene lost 4 bases, with 13 bases spanning the gap. CDR3 length: 12 residues.

This receptor was identified in a woman under 30 with Graves' hyperthyroidism. What was sequenced was blood. V gene TRBV12-3 or TRBV12-4 combines with J gene TRBJ1-1; D gene unclear. The DNA for the CDR3 is TGTGCCACAACCTCCCGGGCCACTGAAGCTTTCTTT. This translates into CATTSRATEAFF.